The T cell receptor (beta chain) under discussion was sequenced for a study of T and B cells in COVID-19 patients. Losses at the gene ends were 0 bases for V and 4 bases for J; bases not matched to a gene: 3. Germline assignment: CDR1 SGHDT and CDR2 YYEEEE. The CDR3 length is 15 residues. TRB rearrangements were amplified by multiplex PCR with BIOMED2 TRB-A/B primers. In TCRdb, the multiplex PCR reads were re-called with MiXCR into one record per CDR3 protein. The sample lists about 5,000 distinct CDR3 sequences, over 20% occurring once. TRB was amplified from about 250-500 ng of blood genomic DNA. This clonotype was counted a few times.

This TCR was sampled from a human donor with active COVID-19. Sequenced: blood. The gene calls are TRBV5-6 and TRBJ1-3; 8 bases map to TRBD1. The CDR3 reads CASSLGQGYGNTIYF. The CDR3 DNA reads as TGTGCCAGCAGCTTGGGACAGGGGTACGGAAACACCATATATTTT.